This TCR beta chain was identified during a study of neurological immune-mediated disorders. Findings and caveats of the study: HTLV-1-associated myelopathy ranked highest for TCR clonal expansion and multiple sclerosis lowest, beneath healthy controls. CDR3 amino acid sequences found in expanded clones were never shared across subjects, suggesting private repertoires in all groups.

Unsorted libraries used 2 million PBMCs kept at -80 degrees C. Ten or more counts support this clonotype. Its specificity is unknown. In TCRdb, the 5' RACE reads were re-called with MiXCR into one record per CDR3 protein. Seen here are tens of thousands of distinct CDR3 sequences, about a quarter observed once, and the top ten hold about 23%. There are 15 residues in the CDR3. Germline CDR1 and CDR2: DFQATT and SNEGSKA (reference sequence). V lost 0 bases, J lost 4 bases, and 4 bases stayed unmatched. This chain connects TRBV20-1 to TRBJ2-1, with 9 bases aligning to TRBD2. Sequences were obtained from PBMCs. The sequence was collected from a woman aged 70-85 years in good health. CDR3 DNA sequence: TGCAGTGCTAGAGAGGTAGCGGGGGTGTACAATGAGCAGTTCTTC. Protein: CSAREVAGVYNEQFF.